This T cell receptor (beta chain) was sequenced in a study of cytomegalovirus exposure and HLA in healthy donors. Study conclusions and caveats: In vitro work confirmed that a few CMV-associated chains recognize CMV antigens. Reports indicated that the classifier achieved high specificity and sensitivity in diagnosing cytomegalovirus status. It was fewer than 200 TCR beta chains that were listed as cytomegalovirus-associated. That first-cohort TCR clusters tended to co-occur in the approximately 110 validation repertoires was found in a later analysis.

This clone was picked up a small number of times. Its antigen is not known. The table came from immunoSEQ multiplex PCR; TCRdb's copy has only in-frame clones and leaves some out. The table lists around 190,000 clones, approximately 86% of them singletons, with 7.2% in the top ten. Specimen: PBMCs. The sequence came from a man aged 30 to 45 in good health and CMV-seropositive.

The CDR3 bases are TGTGCCAGCTCACCGGCGAACCCTTCGAGCTCCTATAATTCACCCCTCCACTTT. This translates into CASSPANPSSSYNSPLHF. V is TRBV18 and J is TRBJ1-6; the D is unclear. CDR1 is KGHSH and CDR2 is LQKENI in the germline V gene. The CDR3 runs 18 residues. The germline V and J ends were trimmed by 3 bases and 0 bases, with 15 bases remaining between them. The full variable domain, rest sourced from reference TRBV18 and TRBJ1-6, is NAGVMQNPRHLVRRRGQEARLRCSPMKGHSHVYWYRQLPEEGLKFMVYLQKENIIDESGMPKERFSAEFPKEGPSILRIQQVVRGDSAAYFCASSPANPSSSYNSPLHFGNGTRLTVT.